The 3 T cell receptor beta chains below all came from one sample that was sequenced in a study of metastatic and nonmetastatic thyroid tumors. TCRdb re-clonotyped the PCR reads via MiXCR. The sample records 45,000 to 60,000 clones, approximately 17% being singletons. Among the patients, none had received any treatment before thyroid surgery. Input material: blood. The origin of the receptors is a female donor with papillary thyroid cancer or a benign thyroid nodule (not recorded which). Some clones in this sample may be carry-over from other donors' samples.

The chain employs TRBV27 and TRBJ2-1; D gene unclear. The germline V gene encodes CDR1 MNHEY and CDR2 SMNVEV (reference sequence). CDR3 length equals 14 residues. Deletions cut 0 bases from V and 6 bases from J, with 9 bases between. CDR3 nucleotides: TGTGCCAGCAGTTTATCAGAGGTCTGCAATGAGCAGTTCTTC. Translation: CASSLSEVCNEQFF.

Concerning this clone itself: Compared with germline, one end of the junction differs, possibly owing to a read error. The chain combines TRBV30 with TRBJ1-4; maybe TRBD1 (6 bases). Germline CDR1 reads GTSNPN; CDR2 reads SVGIG (reference sequence). CDR3 length: 15 amino acids. The CDR3 region has the DNA TGTGCCTGGAGTGATCAGGACAGCGGGGATGATAAACTGTTTTTT. Protein product: CAWSDQDSGDDKLFF.

This clone was recorded at least ten times. Just one base apart from a much larger clone, this may be a read error. This CDR3 is also generated by other DNA sequences in the sample. The CDR3 bases are TGCGCCAGTAGTATCGATTGGGGGCCCCAGCATTTT. Residues: CASSIDWGPQHF. The gene calls are TRBV19 and TRBJ1-5; unclear D gene. CDR1 LNHDA and CDR2 SQIVND come from the germline V gene (reference sequence). This CDR3 spans 12 amino acids.